A selection of T cell receptor beta chains follows, all from one sample in a study of blood T cells in healthy people across ages. A single record per CDR3 protein comes from TCRdb applying MiXCR to the 5' RACE reads. The sample yields over 1,500,000 distinct CDR3 sequences, roughly 50% seen once. Sample: blood. These receptors originate from a woman aged 35 to 49 in good health. Both conserved end residues are part of each CDR3. The D gene is left open where the match is weak. A clone size is listed for some rows: how often the clone was seen (once, few, many), or a class if it is expanded.

CDR3 protein: CSALRHDGGYTF; CDR3 DNA: TGCAGCGCCCTACGGCACGATGGGGGCTACACCTTC; V gene: TRBV29-1; J gene: TRBJ1-2; D gene: NA; clone size: NA
CDR3 protein: CASSYSSPSGYTF; CDR3 DNA: TGTGCCAGCAGTTACTCGTCCCCCAGTGGCTACACCTTC; V gene: TRBV6-5; J gene: TRBJ1-2; D gene: NA; clone size: NA
CDR3 protein: CASSQETRGEAFF; CDR3 DNA: TGTGCCAGCAGCCAAGAAACGAGGGGTGAAGCTTTCTTT; V gene: TRBV4-2; J gene: TRBJ1-1; D gene: NA; clone size: few
CDR3 protein: CASSYGGVRKETQYF; CDR3 DNA: TGTGCCAGCAGTTACGGAGGAGTCCGTAAGGAGACCCAGTACTTC; V gene: TRBV6-6; J gene: TRBJ2-5; D gene: NA; clone size: few
CDR3 protein: CASTLGNYNEQFF; CDR3 DNA: TGTGCCAGCACTCTTGGGAACTACAATGAGCAGTTCTTC; V gene: TRBV28; J gene: TRBJ2-1; D gene: NA; clone size: NA
CDR3 protein: CAGSTDRVQPQHF; CDR3 DNA: TGTGCCGGCAGCACGGACAGGGTTCAGCCCCAGCATTTT; V gene: TRBV28; J gene: TRBJ1-5; D gene: TRBD1; clone size: NA
CDR3 protein: CASSREGRGSETQYF; CDR3 DNA: TGCGCCAGCAGCCGAGAGGGCAGGGGTTCGGAGACCCAGTACTTC; V gene: TRBV4-3; J gene: TRBJ2-5; D gene: NA; clone size: NA
CDR3 protein: CASSFRSSGPRAYEQYF; CDR3 DNA: TGTGCCAGCAGTTTTAGGTCTAGCGGCCCCAGGGCCTACGAGCAGTACTTC; V gene: TRBV27; J gene: TRBJ2-7; D gene: TRBD2; clone size: NA
CDR3 protein: CSASRVAYGGEQYF; CDR3 DNA: TGCAGTGCTAGCAGGGTGGCCTACGGGGGCGAGCAGTACTTC; V gene: TRBV20-1; J gene: TRBJ2-7; D gene: NA; clone size: NA
CDR3 protein: CASSEGGQSYNEQYF; CDR3 DNA: TGCGCCAGCAGCGAGGGGGGGCAGTCTTACAATGAGCAGTACTTC; V gene: TRBV5-1; J gene: TRBJ2-5; D gene: NA; clone size: NA
CDR3 protein: CASSRGQGANYGYTF; CDR3 DNA: TGTGCCAGCAGCCGCGGACAGGGGGCTAACTATGGCTACACCTTC; V gene: TRBV6-2/TRBV6-3; J gene: TRBJ1-2; D gene: TRBD1; clone size: few
CDR3 protein: CSARPGSNYGYTF; CDR3 DNA: TGCAGTGCTAGGCCGGGCAGCAACTATGGCTACACCTTC; V gene: TRBV20-1; J gene: TRBJ1-2; D gene: NA; clone size: NA
CDR3 protein: CASSWERRVSYGYTF; CDR3 DNA: TGTGCCAGCAGTTGGGAGAGAAGGGTGTCCTATGGCTACACCTTC; V gene: TRBV6-6; J gene: TRBJ1-2; D gene: NA; clone size: NA
CDR3 protein: CASSGRADEQYF; CDR3 DNA: TGTGCCAGCAGTGGTAGGGCCGACGAGCAGTACTTC; V gene: TRBV2; J gene: TRBJ2-7; D gene: NA; clone size: NA
CDR3 protein: CCARDRQAAYEQYF; CDR3 DNA: TGCTGTGCTAGAGATCGGCAGGCTGCCTACGAGCAGTACTTC; V gene: TRBV20-1; J gene: TRBJ2-7; D gene: NA; clone size: NA
CDR3 protein: CASARQGDREQYF; CDR3 DNA: TGTGCCAGCGCCCGCCAGGGGGATCGGGAGCAGTACTTC; V gene: TRBV6-1; J gene: TRBJ2-7; D gene: TRBD1; clone size: few
CDR3 protein: CATSKPTGGDEGNYGYTF; CDR3 DNA: TGTGCCACCAGTAAGCCGACAGGGGGCGACGAGGGTAACTATGGCTACACCTTC; V gene: TRBV24-1; J gene: TRBJ1-2; D gene: TRBD1; clone size: NA
CDR3 protein: CASSRRYARGTQETQYF; CDR3 DNA: TGTGCCAGCAGTCGAAGATATGCCCGGGGGACTCAAGAGACCCAGTACTTC; V gene: TRBV27; J gene: TRBJ2-5; D gene: NA; clone size: NA
CDR3 protein: CASTLDRGINNQPQHF; CDR3 DNA: TGTGCCAGCACCTTAGACAGGGGAATAAACAATCAGCCCCAGCATTTT; V gene: TRBV2; J gene: TRBJ1-5; D gene: TRBD1; clone size: NA
CDR3 protein: CALKDRGQTDTQYF; CDR3 DNA: TGTGCCCTCAAGGACAGGGGGCAAACAGATACGCAGTATTTT; V gene: TRBV7-9; J gene: TRBJ2-3; D gene: TRBD1; clone size: NA
CDR3 protein: CSAEGIGETQYF; CDR3 DNA: TGCAGTGCTGAGGGGATTGGAGAGACCCAGTACTTC; V gene: TRBV20-1; J gene: TRBJ2-5; D gene: NA; clone size: few
CDR3 protein: CSARDRGTGGLMDEQYF; CDR3 DNA: TGCAGTGCTAGAGATCGGGGGACAGGGGGCTTAATGGACGAGCAGTACTTC; V gene: TRBV20-1; J gene: TRBJ2-7; D gene: TRBD1; clone size: NA
CDR3 protein: CASSSPPGTYGYTF; CDR3 DNA: TGTGCCAGCAGTTCCCCGCCAGGGACCTATGGCTACACCTTC; V gene: TRBV12-3/TRBV12-4; J gene: TRBJ1-2; D gene: NA; clone size: few
CDR3 protein: CASSHRTGSNYEQYF; CDR3 DNA: TGTGCCAGCAGCCACCGGACAGGCTCAAACTACGAGCAGTACTTC; V gene: TRBV3-1; J gene: TRBJ2-7; D gene: TRBD1; clone size: NA
CDR3 protein: CAISEGSGGPNDIQYF; CDR3 DNA: TGTGCCATCAGTGAGGGTAGCGGGGGACCCAACGACATTCAGTACTTC; V gene: TRBV10-3; J gene: TRBJ2-4; D gene: TRBD2; clone size: NA
CDR3 protein: CASSLVGLGGYTF; CDR3 DNA: TGTGCCAGCAGTTTAGTTGGGTTAGGGGGCTACACCTTC; V gene: TRBV12-3/TRBV12-4; J gene: TRBJ1-2; D gene: NA; clone size: few
CDR3 protein: CASSQGGAGPSTDTQYF; CDR3 DNA: TGCGCCAGCAGCCAAGGGGGCGCAGGGCCTTCCACAGATACGCAGTATTTT; V gene: TRBV4-3; J gene: TRBJ2-3; D gene: NA; clone size: NA
CDR3 protein: CASSFDLGGDYGYTF; CDR3 DNA: TGTGCCAGCAGTTTTGACTTAGGGGGGGACTATGGCTACACCTTC; V gene: TRBV28; J gene: TRBJ1-2; D gene: NA; clone size: few
CDR3 protein: CASSWEGGGSPLHF; CDR3 DNA: TGTGCCAGCAGTTGGGAAGGAGGAGGTTCACCCCTCCACTTT; V gene: TRBV6-5; J gene: TRBJ1-6; D gene: NA; clone size: NA
CDR3 protein: CASSPDLMGDEQFF; CDR3 DNA: TGCGCCAGCAGCCCGGATCTCATGGGGGATGAGCAGTTCTTC; V gene: TRBV4-3; J gene: TRBJ2-1; D gene: NA; clone size: few
CDR3 protein: CASSQEEGQGLNIQYF; CDR3 DNA: TGTGCCAGCAGCCAAGAAGAAGGACAGGGGTTGAACATTCAGTACTTC; V gene: TRBV14; J gene: TRBJ2-4; D gene: TRBD1; clone size: NA
CDR3 protein: CASSLAAGGAEETQYF; CDR3 DNA: TGTGCCAGCAGCTTAGCGGCTGGCGGAGCAGAAGAGACCCAGTACTTC; V gene: TRBV7-8; J gene: TRBJ2-5; D gene: NA; clone size: NA